This T cell receptor beta chain is drawn from a study of blood T cell repertoires in COVID-19. Study-level information: Whether acute or convalescent, the COVID-19 samples came from the United States, Italy and Spain.

The CDR3 is made up of 15 amino acids. The V end lost 4 bases, the J end lost 3 bases, and 16 bases lay between the germline ends. The V gene's germline CDR1 is SGDLS and CDR2 YYNGEE. In terms of age and location, participants ranged from roughly 18 to 89 years and lived in about two dozen US areas. Two negative PCRs, clearance, or symptom resolution had been documented for recovered Cohort 3 donors. The protocol was immunoSEQ multiplex PCR, while the TCRdb copy is restricted to in-frame clones and leaves out a portion. The sample carries over 300,000 clones, nearly 90% recorded once. Material for sequencing was PBMCs or T cells enriched from blood (not recorded which). The TCR comes from a woman in her thirties who had recovered from COVID-19. V is TRBV9 and J is TRBJ1-2; D is possibly TRBD1 (5 bases). The CDR3, as DNA: TGTGCCAGCAGCTTAGGGACCGGGGGGGACTATGGCTACACCTTC. Translation gives CASSLGTGGDYGYTF. Based on the CDR3 plus reference TRBV9 and TRBJ1-2, the full variable domain is DSGVTQTPKHLITATGQRVTLRCSPRSGDLSVYWYQQSLDQGLQFLIQYYNGEERAKGNILERFSAQQFPDLHSELNLSSLELGDSALYFCASSLGTGGDYGYTFGSGTRLTVV.